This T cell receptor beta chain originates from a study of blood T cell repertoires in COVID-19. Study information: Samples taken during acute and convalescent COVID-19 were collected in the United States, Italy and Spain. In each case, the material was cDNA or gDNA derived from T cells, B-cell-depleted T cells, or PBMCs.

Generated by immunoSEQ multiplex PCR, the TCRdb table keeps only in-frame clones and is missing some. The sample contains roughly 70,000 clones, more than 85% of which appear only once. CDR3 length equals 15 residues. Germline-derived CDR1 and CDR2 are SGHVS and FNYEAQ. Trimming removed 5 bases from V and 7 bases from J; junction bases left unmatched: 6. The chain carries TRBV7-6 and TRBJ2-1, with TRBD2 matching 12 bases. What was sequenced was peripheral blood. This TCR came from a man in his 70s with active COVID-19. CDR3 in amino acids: CASSALAGGLNEQFF. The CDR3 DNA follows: TGTGCCAGCAGCGCACTAGCGGGAGGCCTTAATGAGCAGTTCTTC.